Sequencing of this TCR beta chain was carried out in a study of blood T cell repertoires in COVID-19. For the study at large: Samples representing acute and convalescent COVID-19 were sourced from the United States, Italy and Spain. From T cells, B-cell-depleted T cells, or PBMCs came the material, which was cDNA or gDNA.

As processed by the authors: Researchers report that nucleated cell counts were estimated from reference gene primer amplification. The method was immunoSEQ multiplex PCR; TCRdb's version includes in-frame clones alone and lacks a portion of them. V, J and clone size derive from that table, while D and trimming were established from the DNA sequence. This sample has 90,000 to 120,000 clones, with 91% found just once. This CDR3 contains 13 residues. Sequencing was performed on peripheral blood. This chain connects TRBV21-1 to TRBJ2-1; the table's D call, TRBD2, was not checked against the DNA. TRBV21-1 is a known pseudogene. The source is a human donor in a cohort sampled during active COVID-19. Written as DNA, the CDR3 is TGTGCCATCCCCCCCGCTCTGAGGAATGAGCAGTTCTTC. Amino acid sequence: CAIPPALRNEQFF.